Following are 20 T cell receptor beta chains from one sample sequenced in a study of control samples from healthy donors and cancer patients. Some clones are missing from TCRdb's copy, which holds only in-frame ones; the method was immunoSEQ multiplex PCR. The table includes roughly 150,000 clones, over 85% detected once. Source material: blood. Receptors were obtained from a man between 45 and 60 years old in good health.

The rearrangement uses TRBV30 and TRBJ2-1, with D hard to call. Germline CDR1 and CDR2: GTSNPN and SVGIG (reference sequence). Between the trimmed V and J ends, which lost 0 bases and 6 bases, there was a span of 9 bases. CDR3 size: 13 residues. The CDR3 bases are TGTGCCTGGAGTGTTCGCCTGATCAATGAGCAGTTCTTC. It translates to CAWSVRLINEQFF.

The chain recombines TRBV6-5 with TRBJ1-4; weak D call: TRBD1 (5 bases). The CDR3 spans 14 residues. Trimming left V 2 bases short and J 8 bases short, with 12 bases between. Germline lookup yields CDR1 MNHEY and CDR2 SVGAGI. CDR3 residues: CASSYRGVGEKLFF. The CDR3 region has the DNA TGTGCCAGCAGTTACCGGGGGGTCGGGGAAAAACTGTTTTTT.

The genes are TRBV6-4 and TRBJ2-5, with unresolved D. The germline CDR1 and CDR2 sequences are MRHNA and SNTAGT. This CDR3 has 12 residues. V was shortened by 7 bases and J by 5 bases, with 11 bases between the two germline ends. CDR3 DNA sequence: TGTGCCAGCAAAGATTCCTCGGAGACCCAGTACTTC. It translates to CASKDSSETQYF.

The chain couples TRBV12-3 or TRBV12-4 to TRBJ2-1, with D tentatively TRBD1 or TRBD2 (5 bases each). The CDR3 is 11 amino acids. Trimming shortened V by 3 bases and J by 8 bases, and 5 bases separated the two germline ends. This CDR3 reads CASSLGDEQFF. For the CDR3, the DNA is TGTGCCAGCAGTTTGGGGGATGAGCAGTTCTTC.

V gene TRBV29-1 combines with J gene TRBJ1-1; D is unclear. The CDR3 covers 12 residues. Trimming pared 7 bases from V and 2 bases from J, leaving 11 bases between. Germline lookup yields CDR1 SQVTM and CDR2 ANQGSEA. As DNA, the CDR3 is TGCAGCGGTAAACATGGAAACACTGAAGCTTTCTTT. Its translation is CSGKHGNTEAFF.

On this clone: Additional DNA sequences in this sample encode the identical CDR3. The chain joins TRBV6-1 to TRBJ1-3, with a weak D call TRBD1 (6 bases). This CDR3 contains 17 residues. The V gene lost 2 bases and the J gene lost 2 bases, with 16 bases spanning the gap. Germline V gene lookup returns CDR1 MNHNS and CDR2 SASEGT. The CDR3 region is CASSEFLRGGAGNTIYF. The CDR3 DNA is TGTGCCAGCAGTGAATTTTTAAGAGGGGGAGCTGGAAACACCATATATTTT.

The chain links TRBV3-1 (or the pseudogene TRBV3-2) to TRBJ2-3; 12 bases line up with TRBD2. CDR3 size: 16 residues. CDR1 and CDR2 from the germline V gene are LGHDT and YNNKEL (reference sequence). V lost 1 base, J lost 6 bases, and 5 bases stayed unmatched. CDR3 DNA sequence: TGTGCCAGCAGCCAAGCTAGCGGGAGGGCCATGGATACGCAGTATTTT. It is translated as CASSQASGRAMDTQYF.

Turning to this clone: Other DNA sequences in the same sample also yield this CDR3. J is TRBJ1-2 and V is TRBV18; 7 bases line up with TRBD1. Germline-derived CDR1 and CDR2 are KGHSH and LQKENI. The CDR3 is made up of 13 amino acids. V gave up 2 bases and J gave up 3 bases; unmatched junction bases: 0. CDR3 loop: CASSPGTDYGYTF. The CDR3 region has the DNA TGTGCCAGCTCACCAGGGACAGACTATGGCTACACCTTC.

This chain links TRBV11-2 with TRBJ2-1; 7 positions match TRBD2. The CDR3 is 17 residues long. CDR1 SGHAT and CDR2 FQNNGV come from the germline V gene. The junction had 17 bases not matched to a gene; V was cut back by 8 bases and J by 4 bases. Here the CDR3 DNA reads TGTGCCAGCTGCCCTGGAATATCTAGCGGATTATACAATGAGCAGTTCTTC. Translation: CASCPGISSGLYNEQFF.

The chain couples TRBV28 to TRBJ2-5; the match to TRBD2 covers 7 bases. The CDR3 has 16 amino acids. Losses at the gene ends were 5 bases for V and 1 base for J; bases not matched to a gene: 10. Germline CDR1 MDHEN, CDR2 SYDVKM. Here the CDR3 reads CASSPVVSGGQETQYF. As DNA, the CDR3 is TGTGCCAGCAGTCCTGTGGTATCGGGAGGCCAAGAGACCCAGTACTTC.

The chain employs TRBV6-5 and TRBJ2-1, with 7 positions matching TRBD2. The CDR3 loop spans 16 amino acids. V lost 0 bases and J lost 4; bases outside the gene matches: 6. CDR1 MNHEY and CDR2 SVGAGI come from the germline V gene. As DNA, the CDR3 is TGTGCCAGCAGTTACTCGAACCGGGAGGCGTACAATGAGCAGTTCTTC. Translated, it gives CASSYSNREAYNEQFF.

There are a few counts of this clone. The J gene is TRBJ1-5, the V gene TRBV4-1; 7 positions agree with TRBD1. Per the germline V gene, CDR1 is MGHRA and CDR2 is YSYEKL. V trimming: 0 bases; J trimming: 7 bases; junction bases outside the gene matches: 3. The CDR3 has 14 amino acids. The CDR3 bases are TGCGCCAGCAGCCAAGATCCAGGGGGACAGCCCCAGCATTTT. Amino acids: CASSQDPGGQPQHF.

J is TRBJ2-1 and V is TRBV11-2; D not certain. The CDR3 is made up of 13 amino acids. Germline assignment: CDR1 SGHAT and CDR2 FQNNGV. Trimming took 5 bases from V and 2 from J, leaving 7 bases between them. The CDR3 DNA sequence: TGTGCCAGCAGCCCCGGACCCTACAATGAGCAGTTCTTC. This translates into CASSPGPYNEQFF.

V usage is TRBV25-1 and J usage is TRBJ1-1, with D possibly being TRBD1 (6 bases). With 1 base removed from V and 0 bases from J, the gap between germline ends came to 15 bases. The CDR3 extends over 17 amino acids. Germline V gene sequence: CDR1 MGHDK, CDR2 SYGVNS. The CDR3 loop is CASSELGSTGLNTEAFF. For the CDR3, the DNA is TGTGCCAGCAGTGAATTAGGGTCGACAGGCTTGAACACTGAAGCTTTCTTT.

This chain links TRBV5-5 with TRBJ1-1; D uncertain. Per germline, CDR1 SGHKS and CDR2 YYEKEE (reference sequence). V lost 0 bases and J lost 2, with 5 bases in between. The CDR3 runs 13 residues. The CDR3 DNA sequence: TGTGCCAGCAGCTTGGGGGGTAACACTGAAGCTTTCTTT. Encoded protein: CASSLGGNTEAFF.

In DNA, the CDR3 is TGTGCCAGCAGACCGAACAGTTATGGCTACACCTTC. It codes for CASRPNSYGYTF. The chain recombines TRBV7-9 with TRBJ1-2; D uncertain. Trimming took off 6 bases at V and 5 bases at J, with 10 bases between the two ends. The CDR3 is 12 amino acids. Germline CDR1 and CDR2: SEHNR and FQNEAQ (reference sequence). The whole variable domain, remainder taken from reference TRBV7-9 and TRBJ1-2, is DTGVSQNPRHKITKRGQNVTFRCDPISEHNRLYWYRQTLGQGPEFLTYFQNEAQLEKSRLLSDRFSAERPKGSFSTLEIQRTEQGDSAMYLCASRPNSYGYTFGSGTRLTVV.

A note on this clone: Other DNA sequences within the sample encode an identical CDR3. The gene calls are TRBV12-3 or TRBV12-4 and TRBJ2-1; no clear D. The CDR3 runs to 12 residues. V was pared by 5 bases and J by 10 bases, with 12 bases between. CDR3: CASSLSVGEQFF. In DNA, the CDR3 is TGTGCCAGCAGTCTCAGCGTGGGGGAGCAGTTCTTC.

The chain has TRBV7-8 and TRBJ2-7; D possibly matches TRBD1 or TRBD2 (5 bases each). This CDR3 is built from 13 residues. Trimming pared 1 base from V and 2 bases from J, leaving 6 bases between. The V gene's germline CDR1 is SGHVS and CDR2 FQNEAQ. Written as DNA, the CDR3 is TGTGCCAGCAGCTTAGGGGGGACCTACGAGCAGTACTTC. Its protein product is CASSLGGTYEQYF.

This clone has only one observation. The chain links TRBV6-4 to TRBJ2-1; D perhaps matches TRBD2 (5 bases). From germline, CDR1 is MRHNA and CDR2 SNTAGT. V was cut by 6 bases and J by 2 bases, with 8 bases left in between. The CDR3 totals 13 residues. The CDR3 is CASREVPYNEQFF. CDR3 sequence (DNA): TGTGCCAGCAGGGAGGTACCCTACAATGAGCAGTTCTTC.

V is TRBV7-9 and J is TRBJ1-4; no firm D call. The CDR3 runs 13 residues. V lost 1 base and J 7 bases, leaving 7 bases between the germline ends. CDR1 SEHNR and CDR2 FQNEAQ come from the germline V gene (reference sequence). DNA of the CDR3: TGTGCCAGCAGCTTAGGGTTGGGTGAAAAACTGTTTTTT. It is translated as CASSLGLGEKLFF.